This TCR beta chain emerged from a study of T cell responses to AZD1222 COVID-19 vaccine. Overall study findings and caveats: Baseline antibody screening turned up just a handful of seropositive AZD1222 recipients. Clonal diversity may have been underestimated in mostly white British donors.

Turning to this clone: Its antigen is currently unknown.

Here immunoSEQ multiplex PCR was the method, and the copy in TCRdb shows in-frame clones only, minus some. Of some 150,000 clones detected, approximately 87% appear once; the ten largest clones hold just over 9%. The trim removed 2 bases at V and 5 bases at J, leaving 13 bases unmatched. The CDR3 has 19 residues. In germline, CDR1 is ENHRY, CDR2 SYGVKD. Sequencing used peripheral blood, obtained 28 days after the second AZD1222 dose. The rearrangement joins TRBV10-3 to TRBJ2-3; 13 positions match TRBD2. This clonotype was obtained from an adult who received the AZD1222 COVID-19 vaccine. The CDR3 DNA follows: TGTGCCATCAGTGAGAGTCGAACTAGCGGGAGGGCCGAGAGAGATACGCAGTATTTT. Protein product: CAISESRTSGRAERDTQYF.